Shown below are 21 T cell receptor beta chains from a single sample sequenced in a study of cytomegalovirus exposure and HLA in healthy donors. Primers included in the PCR were 60 Vbeta and 13 Jbeta primers. Assay: immunoSEQ multiplex PCR; the TCRdb copy retains only in-frame clones and omits some. Here the sample spans about 98,000 clones, around three quarters being singletons. What was sequenced was PBMCs. The receptors stem from a man aged 55 to 70 in good health and CMV-seropositive.

The chain joins TRBV10-3 to TRBJ1-1; the D gene is possibly TRBD1 (6 bases). The CDR3 consists of 14 residues. Per germline, CDR1 ENHRY and CDR2 SYGVKD. Trimming took 3 bases from V and 1 from J, leaving 9 bases between them. CDR3 protein: CAISDRGRNTEAFF. The DNA of the CDR3 is TGTGCCATCAGTGACAGGGGCAGGAACACTGAAGCTTTCTTT.

This clone was counted a single time. The rearrangement links TRBV19 to TRBJ2-7; 7 bases fit TRBD1. V lost 2 bases, J lost 2 bases, and 15 bases stayed unmatched. The CDR3 totals 18 residues. Per germline, CDR1 LNHDA and CDR2 SQIVND (reference sequence). The CDR3 coding sequence is TGTGCCAGTAGTATAAGGCCAATGATAACAGGGGATCCCTACGAGCAGTACTTC. Protein: CASSIRPMITGDPYEQYF.

This sequence joins TRBV19 and TRBJ2-2; TRBD2 agrees at 9 bases. V lost 5 bases and J lost 4; bases outside the gene matches: 11. Germline CDR1 is LNHDA and CDR2 is SQIVND (reference sequence). The CDR3 sequence is 17 residues long. The CDR3 reads CASSPRASGETTGELFF. In DNA, the CDR3 is TGTGCCAGTAGTCCGCGGGCTAGCGGGGAGACCACCGGGGAGCTGTTTTTT.

This clone was found a few times. V and J are TRBV19 and TRBJ1-1, with D possibly TRBD1 on 5 matching bases. The germline CDR1 and CDR2 sequences are LNHDA and SQIVND (reference sequence). Trimming left V 2 bases short and J 11 bases short, with 15 bases between. The CDR3 totals 13 residues. The CDR3 sequence: CASSIIGGGGAFF. The CDR3 DNA sequence: TGTGCCAGTAGTATAATCGGCGGCGGGGGTGCTTTCTTT. The whole variable domain, remainder taken from reference TRBV19 and TRBJ1-1, is DGGITQSPKYLFRKEGQNVTLSCEQNLNHDAMYWYRQDPGQGLRLIYYSQIVNDFQKGDIAEGYSVSREKKESFPLTVTSAQKNPTAFYLCASSIIGGGGAFFGQGTRLTVV.

The chain couples TRBV5-1 to TRBJ2-3; D possibly corresponds to TRBD2 (7 bases). The germline CDR1 and CDR2 sequences are SGHRS and YFSETQ. V shed 4 bases and J shed 2 bases, with 11 bases lying between them. The CDR3 loop spans 14 amino acids. The CDR3 coding sequence is TGCGCCAGCAGCAACGGGGGGCCCACAGATACGCAGTATTTT. This codes for CASSNGGPTDTQYF.

J is TRBJ2-3 and V is TRBV7-9; no definite D call. Germline CDR1 is SEHNR and CDR2 is FQNEAQ (reference sequence). V lost 8 bases and J lost 6, with 9 bases in between. This CDR3 spans 11 amino acids. The CDR3 DNA sequence: TGTGCCAGCTATCGGGTGGATACGCAGTATTTT. This codes for CASYRVDTQYF.

Concerning this clone itself: Other DNA sequences in the sample encode the same CDR3. The chain links TRBV5-1 to TRBJ1-1, with 7 positions matching TRBD1. CDR1 is SGHRS and CDR2 is YFSETQ in the germline V gene. V trimming: 3 bases; J trimming: 0 bases; junction bases outside the gene matches: 2. This CDR3 contains 14 residues. The CDR3 sequence is CASSSTGLNTEAFF. The CDR3 nucleotides read TGCGCCAGCAGCTCGACAGGGTTGAACACTGAAGCTTTCTTT. Full variable domain (remainder filled in from reference TRBV5-1 and TRBJ1-1): KAGVTQTPRYLIKTRGQQVTLSCSPISGHRSVSWYQQTPGQGLQFLFEYFSETQRNKGNFPGRFSGRQFSNSRSEMNVSTLELGDSALYLCASSSTGLNTEAFFGQGTRLTVV.

The J gene is TRBJ2-7, the V gene TRBV7-9, with 9 bases fitting TRBD1. CDR3 size: 13 residues. Germline V gives CDR1 SEHNR, CDR2 FQNEAQ (reference sequence). V lost 6 bases to trimming and J lost 6 bases; unmatched junction nucleotides: 6. This CDR3 reads CASRGTGSLEQYF. CDR3 nucleotide sequence: TGTGCCAGCAGAGGGACAGGGTCTCTCGAGCAGTACTTC.

This clone was counted between two and nine times. The chain uses TRBV6-6 and TRBJ2-7, with a tentative D call TRBD1 (5 bases). Germline-derived CDR1 and CDR2 are MNHNY and SVGAGI (reference sequence). The CDR3 has 12 amino acids. Between the trimmed V and J ends, which lost 6 bases and 4 bases, there was a span of 10 bases. The CDR3 loop reads CASRPGPYEQYF. CDR3 in DNA: TGTGCCAGCAGGCCAGGGCCTTACGAGCAGTACTTC.

J is TRBJ2-5 and V is TRBV29-1; TRBD1 agrees at 10 bases. Gene TRBJ2-7 matches the end of the DNA better, so the J call may be wrong. The germline V gene has CDR1 SQVTM and CDR2 ANQGSEA. The CDR3 contains 15 residues. The CDR3 region is CSVVSRDRGFYEQYF. The CDR3 bases are TGCAGCGTTGTAAGCCGGGACAGGGGCTTCTACGAGCAGTACTTC.

The rearrangement links TRBV28 to TRBJ2-3; possible D gene TRBD1, 5 bases. V dropped 5 bases and J dropped 1 base, with 13 bases sitting between them. Germline CDR1 and CDR2: MDHEN and SYDVKM. CDR3 length: 15 amino acids. This chain's CDR3 is CASSLRELGTDTQYF. In nucleotides, the CDR3 is TGTGCCAGCAGTCTCAGGGAATTGGGCACAGATACGCAGTATTTT.

This sequence joins TRBV6-6 and TRBJ1-5, with D possibly TRBD1 on 6 matching bases. V lost 11 bases, J lost 4 bases, and 15 bases lay in between. Germline lookup yields CDR1 MNHNY and CDR2 SVGAGI (reference sequence). This CDR3 has 13 amino acids. CDR3 nucleotide sequence: TGTGCCGCGGGTGGCAGGGGAAATCAGCCCCAGCATTTT. Amino acid sequence: CAAGGRGNQPQHF.

This chain joins TRBV18 and TRBJ2-3; 10 bases are a match to TRBD2. CDR1 is KGHSH, CDR2 LQKENI, per germline. Trimming at V came to 6 bases and at J to 4 bases, leaving 10 bases not matched to a gene. This CDR3 region has 16 residues. CDR3 sequence: CASSPLSGLAADTQYF. In nucleotides, the CDR3 is TGTGCCAGCTCTCCGCTTTCCGGACTAGCGGCAGATACGCAGTATTTT.

The gene calls are TRBV10-3 and TRBJ1-2; D gene ambiguous. This CDR3 region has 15 residues. The germline V gene has CDR1 ENHRY and CDR2 SYGVKD. V dropped 7 bases and J dropped 3 bases, with 18 bases sitting between them. Written as DNA, the CDR3 is TGTGCCATCACCCGAACGCCAGAAGGAGACTATGGCTACACCTTC. This encodes CAITRTPEGDYGYTF.

The chain links TRBV10-1 to TRBJ2-3; 9 nucleotides align to TRBD2. The CDR3 extends over 16 amino acids. Germline trimming cut 0 bases from V and 2 bases from J; bases unmatched to any gene: 3. In germline, CDR1 is WNHNN, CDR2 SYGVQD (reference sequence). The chain's CDR3 is CASSESLAGFTDTQYF. As DNA, the CDR3 is TGCGCCAGCAGTGAGTCGCTAGCGGGGTTCACAGATACGCAGTATTTT.

The V and J genes are TRBV4-1 and TRBJ2-7; possible D gene TRBD2, 6 bases. Germline V gene sequence: CDR1 MGHRA, CDR2 YSYEKL. Deletions cut 1 base from V and 1 base from J, with 14 bases between. CDR3 size: 16 residues. CDR3 coding DNA: TGCGCCAGCAGCCAAGCACCGGGGGTCGGTTCCTACGAGCAGTACTTC. Translation: CASSQAPGVGSYEQYF.

The chain couples TRBV27 to TRBJ2-7; TRBD2 agrees at 7 bases. With V trimmed by 4 bases and J by 4 bases, 4 bases remained unmatched. The CDR3 loop spans 13 amino acids. Germline loops: CDR1 MNHEY, CDR2 SMNVEV (reference sequence). Here the CDR3 reads CASSYWGGYEQYF. The CDR3 DNA reads as TGTGCCAGCAGTTACTGGGGAGGGTACGAGCAGTACTTC.

The chain recombines TRBV2 with TRBJ2-2, with D possibly TRBD2 on 5 matching bases. Germline V CDR1 and CDR2: SNHLY, FYNNEI. The CDR3 extends over 14 amino acids. Trimming removed 6 bases at V and 3 bases at J, with 11 bases between. CDR3 DNA sequence: TGTGCCAGCAGCAGAAGCGGACACACCGGGGAGCTGTTTTTT. Protein: CASSRSGHTGELFF.

The chain has TRBV4-3 and TRBJ1-1, with unresolved D. V lost 1 base to trimming and J lost 4 bases, with 13 bases between them. Germline-derived CDR1 and CDR2 are LGHNA and YSLEER. The CDR3 is made up of 15 amino acids. This CDR3 reads CASSQGRPTPTEAFF. The DNA of the CDR3 is TGCGCCAGCAGCCAAGGGAGACCAACCCCCACTGAAGCTTTCTTT.

This clone has only a few counts. Written as DNA, the CDR3 is TGTGCCAGCAGTTACGGCCGGGGAGGAGACGAGCAGTACTTC. The encoded protein is CASSYGRGGDEQYF. This chain links TRBV6-5 with TRBJ2-7; D possibly corresponds to TRBD2 (6 bases). This CDR3 is 14 amino acids long. Germline loops: CDR1 MNHEY, CDR2 SVGAGI. V lost 2 bases to trimming and J lost 5 bases, with 13 bases between them.

This sequence joins TRBV25-1 and TRBJ1-1; possibly TRBD1 for D (5 bases). Trimming stripped 1 base from V and 2 bases from J, with 8 bases between. CDR1 and CDR2 from the germline V gene are MGHDK and SYGVNS. This CDR3 is built from 14 residues. CDR3 sequence (DNA): TGTGCCAGCAGTGAATGGAGGGGCAACACTGAAGCTTTCTTT. It specifies CASSEWRGNTEAFF.